These 30 T cell receptor beta chains were all obtained from the same sample, sequenced in a study of vaccination and CD4 T cells after COVID-19. Sequencing of cultured CD4+ T cell DNA used the Oncomine TCR Beta short-read assay. TCRdb passed the PCR reads through MiXCR, listing each CDR3 protein once. The sample lists 15,000 or so distinct CDR3 sequences, around three fifths occurring once. These TCRs are of unknown antigen specificity. Sample treatment: approximately 9-day PBMC culture with coronavirus spike peptide pools or control peptides (ViraFEST assay). Input material: CD4+ T cells from blood, cultured in vitro. The source is a human donor who had recovered from COVID-19.

Note on this clonotype: One end of the junction does not line up with germline, which may come from a read error. This chain joins TRBV7-2 and TRBJ2-2, with D possibly being TRBD1 or TRBD2 (5 bases each). This CDR3 region has 14 residues. CDR1 and CDR2 from the germline V gene are SGHTA and FQGNSA. The CDR3 DNA reads as TGTGCCAGCAGCTTTGGACAAAACACCGGGGAGCCGTTTTTT. It specifies CASSFGQNTGEPFF.

This chain uses TRBV20-1 with TRBJ1-2; D may be TRBD1 (5 bases). The germline V and J ends were trimmed by 7 bases and 8 bases, with 17 bases remaining between them. CDR1 and CDR2 (germline): DFQATT, SNEGSKA (reference sequence). The CDR3 loop spans 12 amino acids. CDR3 sequence reads: CSVPGPPGGYTF. The CDR3 nucleotides read TGCAGTGTTCCGGGACCGCCGGGAGGCTACACCTTC.

Concerning this clonotype: Likely a read error: the CDR3 ends without its conserved phenylalanine or tryptophan. V gene TRBV12-3 or TRBV12-4 combines with J gene TRBJ1-6, with TRBD1 matching 7 bases. The CDR3 length is 12 residues. The V gene end was trimmed by 5 bases and the J gene end by 8 bases; junction bases not matched to a gene: 0. The CDR3 DNA reads TGTGCCAGCAGTACAGGGGATTCACCCCTCCACTCT. Its translation: CASSTGDSPLHS.

The chain is built from TRBV20-1 and TRBJ2-3, with D hard to call. Trimming left V 5 bases short and J 4 bases short, with 13 bases between. The CDR3 is made up of 13 amino acids. Germline CDR1 DFQATT, CDR2 SNEGSKA (reference sequence). The CDR3 region is CSAPSRVSDTQYF. DNA for the CDR3: TGCAGTGCTCCCTCCAGAGTATCAGATACGCAGTATTTT.

This clonotype was observed a few times. This chain joins TRBV7-9 and TRBJ2-4; 10 bases align to TRBD2. This CDR3 is 16 amino acids long. The ends lost 3 bases at V and 8 bases at J; junction bases unmatched: 10. CDR1 and CDR2 (germline): SEHNR, FQNEAQ (reference sequence). CDR3 DNA sequence: TGTGCCAGCAGCTTTAACAGCGGGGGGGCCATGGACATTCAGTACTTC. It specifies CASSFNSGGAMDIQYF.

The J gene is TRBJ2-3, the V gene TRBV11-2; unclear D gene. V lost 4 bases, J lost 5 bases, and 10 bases lay in between. CDR1 and CDR2 from the germline V gene are SGHAT and FQNNGV. The CDR3 runs to 13 residues. CDR3 coding DNA: TGTGCCAGCAGCTCCGTGCGTGGAGATACGCAGTATTTT. Translated: CASSSVRGDTQYF.

The chain combines TRBV7-3 with TRBJ2-5; D may be TRBD1 or TRBD2 (5 bases each). This CDR3 region has 13 residues. Per the germline V gene, CDR1 is SGHTA and CDR2 is FQGTGA. V was clipped by 2 bases and J by 5 bases, with 9 bases between them. In DNA, the CDR3 is TGTGCCAGCAGCTTAGGGACGACGGAGACCCAGTACTTC. Protein sequence: CASSLGTTETQYF.

V usage is TRBV10-3 and J usage is TRBJ1-5; possible D gene TRBD1, 6 bases. Trimming cost V 11 bases and J 1 base, with 15 bases left between them. The germline V gene encodes CDR1 ENHRY and CDR2 SYGVKD. There are 14 residues in the CDR3. CDR3 amino acids: CAVSRQGSNQPQHF. In DNA, the CDR3 is TGTGCCGTCTCCCGCCAGGGGAGCAATCAGCCCCAGCATTTT.

This sequence joins TRBV6-1 and TRBJ2-3; 7 nucleotides line up with TRBD2. CDR1 is MNHNS, CDR2 SASEGT, per germline. CDR3 length: 15 amino acids. DNA of the CDR3: TGTGCGACCGGGGCTAGCGGACTAAGCACAGATACGCAGTATTTT. Translated, it gives CATGASGLSTDTQYF.

The chain couples TRBV27 to TRBJ2-3, with 10 bases that match TRBD2. V lost 5 bases and J lost 2; bases outside the gene matches: 4. The CDR3 has 15 amino acids. Looked up from germline, CDR1 is MNHEY and CDR2 is SMNVEV (reference sequence). Here the CDR3 DNA reads TGTGCCAGCAGTCCACTAGCGGGAATCACAGATACGCAGTATTTT. It yields the protein CASSPLAGITDTQYF.

The CDR3 protein is CASGAGGPGDTQYF. In DNA form, the CDR3 reads TGTGCCAGCGGAGCGGGAGGGCCTGGAGATACGCAGTATTTT. This sequence joins TRBV12-3 or TRBV12-4 and TRBJ2-3; 10 bases are shared with TRBD2. CDR3 length: 14 amino acids. Trimming took 8 bases from V and 5 from J; bases not matched to a gene: 7.

This clonotype was seen a single time. The chain uses TRBV7-9 and TRBJ2-7, with 9 bases matching TRBD2. With V trimmed by 6 bases and J by 1 base, 4 bases remained unmatched. The CDR3 spans 14 residues. Germline-derived CDR1 and CDR2 are SEHNR and FQNEAQ (reference sequence). CDR3 sequence: CASRPSGGSYEQYF. The CDR3 DNA follows: TGTGCCAGCAGACCGAGCGGGGGGTCCTACGAGCAGTACTTC.

This clonotype was counted between two and nine times. This chain uses TRBV27 with TRBJ1-6, with TRBD1 as a possible D gene (6 bases). V was clipped by 2 bases and J by 8 bases, with 16 bases between them. Germline V gene data show CDR1 as MNHEY and CDR2 as SMNVEV (reference sequence). The CDR3 length is 16 residues. The CDR3 DNA is TGTGCCAGCAGTTTACTTCTCGGGGGCCGCGATTCACCCCTCCACTTT. This encodes CASSLLLGGRDSPLHF.

The genes are TRBV5-4 and TRBJ2-5; a weak D match, TRBD2 (6 bases). This CDR3 region has 12 residues. Germline CDR1 SGHNT, CDR2 YYREEE (reference sequence). Trimming removed 1 base from V and 5 bases from J, with 6 bases in between. Written as DNA, the CDR3 is TGTGCCAGCAGCTTGCGGGGGGAGACCCAGTACTTC. Its protein product is CASSLRGETQYF.

The genes are TRBV3-1 and TRBJ2-1; the D is unclear. The germline V gene has CDR1 LGHDT and CDR2 YNNKEL (reference sequence). CDR3 length: 13 amino acids. Trimming removed 0 bases at V and 8 bases at J, with 8 bases between. CDR3 bases: TGTGCCAGCAGCCAAGAAGTGATTCATGAGCAGTTCTTC. Amino acids: CASSQEVIHEQFF.

The CDR3 bases are TGTGCCAGCAGGGATACAGGGGGCAGTGCCTACACCTTC. Translation: CASRDTGGSAYTF. The rearrangement uses TRBV6-1 and TRBJ1-2; 9 bases agree with TRBD1. CDR3 length: 13 residues. Germline V lookup: CDR1 MNHNS, CDR2 SASEGT. V lost 6 bases and J lost 10; bases outside the gene matches: 9.

CDR3 sequence reads: CASSQGGGGTEAFF. The CDR3 region has the DNA TGTGCCAGCAGCCAGGGCGGCGGCGGCACTGAAGCTTTCTTT. The V call is TRBV3-1, the J call TRBJ1-1; the D is unclear. Trimming took off 3 bases at V and 4 bases at J, with 12 bases between the two ends. CDR1 LGHDT and CDR2 YNNKEL come from the germline V gene (reference sequence). The CDR3 totals 14 residues.

This clonotype was recorded a few times. V usage is TRBV27 and J usage is TRBJ1-2; D is unresolved. Germline CDR1 MNHEY, CDR2 SMNVEV (reference sequence). There are 13 residues in the CDR3. Trimming shortened V by 5 bases and J by 4 bases, and 11 bases separated the two germline ends. This CDR3 reads CASSRRDLYGYTF. In nucleotides, the CDR3 is TGTGCCAGCAGTCGACGGGATCTCTATGGCTACACCTTC.

Of note for this clonotype: The germline gene is not matched at one end of the junction; a read error may be the cause. The rearrangement uses TRBV7-2 and TRBJ1-1; 8 bases are a match to TRBD1. CDR3 length: 16 residues. The germline V gene has CDR1 SGHTA and CDR2 FQGNSA. In DNA form, the CDR3 reads TGCGCCAGCACGCCCGGGACAGGATTTAAGAACACTGAAGCTTTCTTT. Encoded protein: CASTPGTGFKNTEAFF.

V is TRBV11-3 and J is TRBJ2-2, with 7 nucleotides matching TRBD1. From germline, CDR1 is SGHNT and CDR2 YENEEA. The CDR3 has 16 amino acids. Trimming at V came to 1 base and at J to 6 bases, leaving 8 bases not matched to a gene. CDR3: CASSLGTFGTAGELFF. The CDR3 bases are TGTGCCAGCAGCTTAGGCACCTTCGGGACAGCCGGGGAGCTGTTTTTT.

The CDR3 DNA follows: TGTGCCAGCAGTGTGGACAGGAACACTGAAGCTTTCTTT. Protein: CASSVDRNTEAFF. The V and J genes are TRBV5-4 and TRBJ1-1, with D possibly TRBD1 on 6 matching bases. Germline CDR1 reads SGHNT; CDR2 reads YYREEE (reference sequence). V lost 5 bases and J lost 1, with 9 bases in between. This CDR3 comprises 13 residues. Full variable domain (rest looked up from reference TRBV5-4 and TRBJ1-1): ETGVTQSPTHLIKTRGQQVTLRCSSQSGHNTVSWYQQALGQGPQFIFQYYREEENGRGNFPPRFSGLQFPNYSSELNVNALELDDSALYLCASSVDRNTEAFFGQGTRLTVV.

The chain links TRBV18 to TRBJ2-7; possible D gene TRBD1, 5 bases. Trimming removed 3 bases from V and 2 bases from J, with 20 bases in between. The CDR3 spans 17 residues. In germline, CDR1 is KGHSH, CDR2 LQKENI. In nucleotides, the CDR3 is TGTGCCAGCTCACCCGGACAAGCTCGGAGTAGTACCTACGAGCAGTACTTC. It specifies CASSPGQARSSTYEQYF.

Only a few counts were recorded for this clonotype. The chain combines TRBV5-1 with TRBJ2-7, with 9 bases identical to TRBD2. CDR3 length equals 15 residues. The V and J ends lost 2 bases and 5 bases, in that order; junction bases with no gene match: 8. Germline CDR1 SGHRS, CDR2 YFSETQ. As DNA, the CDR3 is TGCGCCAGCAGCTTTGGGCGGGAGGGCCCCAACGAGCAGTACTTC. Its translation is CASSFGREGPNEQYF.

The chain recombines TRBV2 with TRBJ2-7; no clear D. The CDR3 consists of 14 residues. Germline V CDR1 and CDR2: SNHLY, FYNNEI. With 7 bases removed from V and 0 bases from J, the gap between germline ends came to 13 bases. DNA for the CDR3: TGTGCCAGCATGCGTGGGCCTTCCTCCTACGAGCAGTACTTC. The encoded protein is CASMRGPSSYEQYF.

V and J are TRBV23-1 and TRBJ1-3; D is perhaps TRBD1 (5 bases). TRBV23-1 is flagged as an ORF with uncertain function. V was shortened by 2 bases and J by 3 bases, with 11 bases between the two germline ends. The CDR3 contains 15 residues. Here the CDR3 DNA reads TGCGCCAGCAGTCAAGGCAGGGCGTTTGGAAACACCATATATTTT. Residues: CASSQGRAFGNTIYF.

This clonotype has a single count. V gene TRBV11-3 combines with J gene TRBJ1-1, with D hard to call. This CDR3 spans 13 amino acids. Trimming stripped 1 base from V and 1 base from J, with 4 bases between. The germline gives CDR1 SGHNT, CDR2 YENEEA. As DNA, the CDR3 is TGTGCCAGCAGCTTAGTCTCGAACACTGAAGCTTTCTTT. Its protein product is CASSLVSNTEAFF.

The chain links TRBV12-3 or TRBV12-4 to TRBJ2-3; maybe TRBD1 (5 bases). The V end was cut by 9 bases, the J end by 5 bases, with 12 bases between. This CDR3 has 12 amino acids. CDR3 sequence: CASQGPGDTQYF. CDR3 coding DNA: TGTGCCAGTCAGGGCCCGGGAGATACGCAGTATTTT.

The chain uses TRBV10-2 and TRBJ1-3; D may be TRBD1 (5 bases). CDR1 WSHSY and CDR2 SAAADI come from the germline V gene. The CDR3 length is 14 residues. Between the trimmed V and J ends, which lost 4 bases and 0 bases, there was a span of 7 bases. CDR3 amino acids: CASSGDFSGNTIYF. In DNA, the CDR3 is TGCGCCAGCAGTGGGGACTTCTCTGGAAACACCATATATTTT.

The CDR3 bases are TGTGCCAGCAGCCTAGAGTCCTACCCCTCCTATAATTCACCCCTCCACTTT. Its translation is CASSLESYPSYNSPLHF. The chain recombines TRBV9 with TRBJ1-6; D is undetermined. In germline, CDR1 is SGDLS, CDR2 YYNGEE. Trimming stripped 4 bases from V and 0 bases from J, with 14 bases between. The CDR3 is made up of 17 amino acids.

The chain uses TRBV5-1 and TRBJ2-5; D is possibly TRBD1 (5 bases). This CDR3 region has 15 residues. Germline V lookup: CDR1 SGHRS, CDR2 YFSETQ. Trimming took off 0 bases at V and 1 base at J, with 10 bases between the two ends. CDR3 region: CASSLVPGRQETQYF. Written as DNA, the CDR3 is TGCGCCAGCAGCTTGGTTCCAGGGCGCCAAGAGACCCAGTACTTC.